Listed here are 12 T cell receptor beta chains from one sample, sequenced in a study of blood T cell repertoires in COVID-19 (dated by TCRdb to 2020 to 2021). Libraries were built with the immunoSEQ multiplex PCR assay. As stored in TCRdb, this immuneACCESS dataset retains in-frame rearrangements with V and J assigned. A fraction of the clones does not appear; measured against another copy, unresolved V genes explain less than half of the discrepancy, and the remainder lacks a known reason. Present in this sample are 150,000 to 200,000 clones, roughly 84% of which were seen just once. The leading ten clones occupy around 15% of the sample. Sample: peripheral blood. These receptors were obtained from an older woman with COVID-19, enrolled during active disease.

The chain is built from TRBV7-2 and TRBJ1-1; D is unclear. With 3 bases removed from V and 3 bases from J, the gap between germline ends came to 8 bases. This CDR3 has 13 amino acids. Germline V gene data show CDR1 as SGHTA and CDR2 as FQGNSA. The CDR3 DNA follows: TGTGCCAGCAGCTTCAAAATAGACACTGAAGCTTTCTTT. It yields the protein CASSFKIDTEAFF.

The V call is TRBV5-1, the J call TRBJ2-1; D unresolved. Deletions cut 1 base from V and 11 bases from J, with 16 bases between. The CDR3 sequence is 14 residues long. Per germline, CDR1 SGHRS and CDR2 YFSETQ. CDR3 DNA: TGCGCCAGCAGCTTGTCCGTCTCAAAAGAGCAGCAGTTCTTC. It codes for CASSLSVSKEQQFF. Combining the CDR3 with reference TRBV5-1 and TRBJ2-1 gives the whole variable domain KAGVTQTPRYLIKTRGQQVTLSCSPISGHRSVSWYQQTPGQGLQFLFEYFSETQRNKGNFPGRFSGRQFSNSRSEMNVSTLELGDSALYLCASSLSVSKEQQFFGPGTRLTVL.

The chain employs TRBV6-5 and TRBJ1-4; maybe TRBD1 (6 bases). Trimming left V 7 bases short and J 7 bases short, with 13 bases between. The germline gives CDR1 MNHEY, CDR2 SVGAGI. The CDR3 is 13 amino acids. The CDR3 spells CASIQGTGEKLFF. The DNA for the CDR3 is TGTGCCAGCATTCAGGGGACGGGTGAAAAACTGTTTTTT.

The J gene is TRBJ1-1, the V gene TRBV7-2, with D unclear. From germline, CDR1 is SGHTA and CDR2 FQGNSA. This CDR3 has 16 amino acids. The ends were cut back, 1 base at V and 4 bases at J, with 16 bases in the middle. The CDR3 DNA reads TGTGCCAGCAGCTTAGAGGGCGGGGTGGTTCCCACTGAAGCTTTCTTT. It specifies CASSLEGGVVPTEAFF.

This chain uses TRBV7-3 with TRBJ2-3, with TRBD2 matching 7 bases. The V gene end was trimmed by 4 bases and the J gene end by 0 bases; junction bases not matched to a gene: 4. The CDR3 runs to 15 residues. Germline lookup yields CDR1 SGHTA and CDR2 FQGTGA. The CDR3, as DNA: TGTGCCAGCAGCTATACCGGGGGGAGCACAGATACGCAGTATTTT. Translated: CASSYTGGSTDTQYF.

The CDR3 DNA sequence: TGTGCCAGCAGCTTGGTTGTTAGTACTGAAGCTTTCTTT. Translation gives CASSLVVSTEAFF. This rearrangement joins TRBV5-5 to TRBJ1-1; D is undetermined. Per germline, CDR1 SGHKS and CDR2 YYEKEE (reference sequence). This CDR3 spans 13 amino acids. V was clipped by 0 bases and J by 5 bases, with 8 bases between them.

The DNA for the CDR3 is TGTGCCAGTAGTGGATCGACAGGGGCCACCGGGGAGCTGTTTTTT. Residues: CASSGSTGATGELFF. The chain couples TRBV19 to TRBJ2-2; 8 nucleotides agree with TRBD1. This CDR3 is 15 amino acids long. V shed 5 bases and J 4 bases; nucleotides not matched to a gene: 6. Germline V gene lookup returns CDR1 LNHDA and CDR2 SQIVND (reference sequence).

This clone was recorded only once. The chain carries TRBV6-5 and TRBJ2-3; TRBD2 matches 9 bases. The V gene end was trimmed by 2 bases and the J gene end by 3 bases; junction bases not matched to a gene: 6. Germline assignment: CDR1 MNHEY and CDR2 SVGAGI. This CDR3 is 16 amino acids long. CDR3 nucleotide sequence: TGTGCCAGCAGTTACGGCGGGAGGGCCTATACAGATACGCAGTATTTT. Translation gives CASSYGGRAYTDTQYF.

The chain couples TRBV6-5 to TRBJ1-4, with 9 bases matching TRBD1. With 2 bases clipped from V and 8 bases from J, the junction kept 6 bases outside the gene matches. Germline CDR1 MNHEY, CDR2 SVGAGI. The CDR3 spans 15 residues. CDR3 sequence (DNA): TGTGCCAGCAGTTACGCGGGACAGGGAGGCGAAAAACTGTTTTTT. This sequence encodes CASSYAGQGGEKLFF.

V is TRBV5-6 and J is TRBJ2-3, with 7 bases matching TRBD1. The J segment lost 3 bases and the V segment lost 1 base, leaving 5 bases of the junction unmatched. Germline V gene lookup returns CDR1 SGHDT and CDR2 YYEEEE. This CDR3 comprises 15 residues. CDR3 residues: CASSLWNRGTDTQYF. CDR3 nucleotide sequence: TGTGCCAGCAGCTTGTGGAACAGGGGAACAGATACGCAGTATTTT.

This clone showed up just a few times. J is TRBJ1-5 and V is TRBV5-1; maybe TRBD1 (6 bases). Germline V gene lookup returns CDR1 SGHRS and CDR2 YFSETQ. The germline V and J ends were trimmed by 4 bases and 4 bases, with 15 bases remaining between them. The CDR3 runs 15 residues. CDR3 sequence reads: CASSPADSVNQPQHF. The DNA for the CDR3 is TGCGCCAGCAGCCCCGCGGACAGTGTTAATCAGCCCCAGCATTTT.

The chain carries TRBV10-3 and TRBJ1-1; 7 bases match TRBD1. V was pared by 10 bases and J by 3 bases, with 5 bases of the junction left unmatched. This CDR3 region has 12 residues. Germline CDR1 ENHRY, CDR2 SYGVKD. The CDR3 protein is CANRGEDTEAFF. The CDR3 coding sequence is TGTGCCAACAGGGGAGAGGACACTGAAGCTTTCTTT.